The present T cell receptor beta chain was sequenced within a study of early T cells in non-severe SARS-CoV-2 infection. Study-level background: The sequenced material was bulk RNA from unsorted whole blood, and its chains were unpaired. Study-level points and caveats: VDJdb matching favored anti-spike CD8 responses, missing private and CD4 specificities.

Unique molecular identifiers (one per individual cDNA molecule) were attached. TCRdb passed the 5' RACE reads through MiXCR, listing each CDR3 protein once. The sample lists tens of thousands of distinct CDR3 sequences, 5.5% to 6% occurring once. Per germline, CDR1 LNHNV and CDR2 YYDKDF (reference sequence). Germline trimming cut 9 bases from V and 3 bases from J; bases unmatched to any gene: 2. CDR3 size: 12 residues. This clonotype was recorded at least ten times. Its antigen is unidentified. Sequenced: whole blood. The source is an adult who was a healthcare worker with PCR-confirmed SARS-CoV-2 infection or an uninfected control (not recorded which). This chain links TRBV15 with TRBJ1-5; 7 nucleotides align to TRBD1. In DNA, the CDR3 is TGTGCCACGGGGACAGACAATCAGCCCCAGCATTTT. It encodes CATGTDNQPQHF.